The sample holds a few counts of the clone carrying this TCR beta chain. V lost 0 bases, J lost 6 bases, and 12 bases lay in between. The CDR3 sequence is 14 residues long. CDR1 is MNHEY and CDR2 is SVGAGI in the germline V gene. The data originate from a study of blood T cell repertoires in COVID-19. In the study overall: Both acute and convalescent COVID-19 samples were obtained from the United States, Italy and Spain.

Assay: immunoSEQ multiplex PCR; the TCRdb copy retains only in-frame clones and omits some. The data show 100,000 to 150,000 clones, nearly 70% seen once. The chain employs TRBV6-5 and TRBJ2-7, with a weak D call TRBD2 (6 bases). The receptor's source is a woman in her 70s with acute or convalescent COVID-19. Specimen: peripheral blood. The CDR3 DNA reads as TGTGCCAGCAGTTACTCCCCTCAGGGAGGCGAGCAGTACTTC. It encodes CASSYSPQGGEQYF.